The next 8 T cell receptor beta chains were all read from a single sample in a study of cytomegalovirus exposure and HLA in healthy donors. It was with 60 Vbeta and 13 Jbeta primers that the PCR ran. Assay: immunoSEQ multiplex PCR; the TCRdb copy retains only in-frame clones and omits some. This table holds 35,000 to 55,000 clones, about three quarters found once. Sequenced: PBMCs. The receptor set was obtained from a woman in her 30s in good health and CMV-seronegative.

This clone was seen a single time. The V and J genes are TRBV19 and TRBJ2-3; D is ambiguous. Germline CDR1 LNHDA, CDR2 SQIVND (reference sequence). The CDR3 totals 12 residues. V was shortened by 7 bases and J by 2 bases, with 7 bases between the two germline ends. CDR3 residues: CASTGTTDTQYF. The CDR3 bases are TGTGCCAGTACGGGTACCACAGATACGCAGTATTTT.

This chain uses TRBV7-6 with TRBJ2-3; TRBD2 agrees at 9 bases. The CDR3 has 17 amino acids. The germline CDR1 and CDR2 sequences are SGHVS and FNYEAQ. The V and J ends lost 1 base and 5 bases, in that order; junction bases with no gene match: 10. The CDR3 coding sequence is TGTGCCAGCAGCTTAGATCTTGCGGGAGGGCGGGAAGATACGCAGTATTTT. Protein sequence: CASSLDLAGGREDTQYF.

The chain couples TRBV2 to TRBJ1-6, with D hard to call. Germline V gene data show CDR1 as SNHLY and CDR2 as FYNNEI. This CDR3 has 13 amino acids. Trimming removed 2 bases at V and 6 bases at J, with 5 bases between. The CDR3 region has the DNA TGTGCCAGCAGTGAAACTGCTAATTCACCCCTCCACTTT. Translated: CASSETANSPLHF.

The V call is TRBV4-2, the J call TRBJ2-5, with 7 bases that match TRBD2. The germline gives CDR1 LGHNA, CDR2 YNFKEQ. The CDR3 length is 16 residues. V lost 0 bases, J lost 2 bases, and 6 bases stayed unmatched. CDR3 in amino acids: CASSQDSGAGQETQYF. The CDR3 DNA follows: TGTGCCAGCAGCCAAGATTCTGGAGCGGGACAAGAGACCCAGTACTTC.

The rearrangement uses TRBV5-1 and TRBJ1-1; D gene unclear. The germline V gene encodes CDR1 SGHRS and CDR2 YFSETQ. CDR3 length: 15 residues. Between the trimmed V and J ends, which lost 0 bases and 1 base, there was a span of 10 bases. DNA of the CDR3: TGCGCCAGCAGCTTGGCCGAGGCCGGGAACACTGAAGCTTTCTTT. Its translation: CASSLAEAGNTEAFF.

This clone has only one observation. The chain has TRBV6-6 and TRBJ2-1; 7 nucleotides match TRBD2. Germline values: CDR1 MNHNY, CDR2 SVGAGI (reference sequence). CDR3 size: 12 residues. The J segment lost 8 bases and the V segment lost 6 bases, leaving 4 bases of the junction unmatched. The CDR3 here is CASSLSGDEQFF. CDR3 bases: TGTGCCAGCAGCTTAAGCGGGGATGAGCAGTTCTTC.

This sequence joins TRBV6-1 and TRBJ1-5; 9 bases match TRBD1. CDR3 length: 14 residues. The J segment lost 7 bases and the V segment lost 3 bases, leaving 4 bases of the junction unmatched. Germline V gene sequence: CDR1 MNHNS, CDR2 SASEGT. DNA of the CDR3: TGTGCCAGCAGTGAGGGACAGGGTACCCAGCCCCAGCATTTT. Its protein product is CASSEGQGTQPQHF.

CDR3 DNA sequence: TGTGCCAGCAGGGGACTAGCGAGCGGGGGGGAGCAGTACTTC. Its translation: CASRGLASGGEQYF. The J gene is TRBJ2-7, the V gene TRBV2, with 10 bases fitting TRBD2. Unmatched junction bases numbered 9, after V lost 6 bases and J lost 7 bases. This CDR3 contains 14 residues. Germline lookup yields CDR1 SNHLY and CDR2 FYNNEI.